The 8 T cell receptor beta chains reported below all come from one sample, sequenced in a study of blood T cell repertoires in COVID-19. TCRdb's copy holds only in-frame clones and misses some; the assay was immunoSEQ multiplex PCR. The repertoire holds around 380,000 clones, with approximately 89% as singletons. The source material was PBMCs or T cells enriched from blood (not recorded which). The source is a man aged 30 to 45 who had recovered from COVID-19.

This chain links TRBV11-3 with TRBJ1-2, with a possible D match to TRBD1 (5 bases). This CDR3 has 16 amino acids. Looked up from germline, CDR1 is SGHNT and CDR2 is YENEEA. V lost 5 bases, J lost 2 bases, and 18 bases lay in between. The CDR3 DNA reads TGTGCCAGCAGCCACCGCCAGGGACTACAAAACTATGGCTACACCTTC. Encoded protein: CASSHRQGLQNYGYTF.

This clone was seen a few times. The chain combines TRBV5-4 with TRBJ1-4; possibly TRBD1 for D (5 bases). This CDR3 spans 17 amino acids. CDR1 and CDR2 from the germline V gene are SGHNT and YYREEE (reference sequence). V lost 3 bases, J lost 4 bases, and 19 bases lay in between. Here the CDR3 DNA reads TGTGCCAGCAGCTACGCCTTACGGGGAGGGGTTAATGAAAAACTGTTTTTT. Translated: CASSYALRGGVNEKLFF. The variable domain in full, with the rest retrieved from reference TRBV5-4 and TRBJ1-4, is ETGVTQSPTHLIKTRGQQVTLRCSSQSGHNTVSWYQQALGQGPQFIFQYYREEENGRGNFPPRFSGLQFPNYSSELNVNALELDDSALYLCASSYALRGGVNEKLFFGSGTQLSVL.

The genes are TRBV6-5 and TRBJ1-6; a weak D match, TRBD1 (6 bases). The CDR3 runs 16 residues. With 4 bases removed from V and 1 base from J, the gap between germline ends came to 11 bases. CDR1 and CDR2 (germline): MNHEY, SVGAGI. The CDR3 reads CASSSAGVSYNSPLHF. The CDR3 nucleotides are TGTGCCAGCAGTTCCGCAGGGGTTTCCTATAATTCACCCCTCCACTTT.

The chain has TRBV7-2 and TRBJ1-1, with 9 nucleotides matching TRBD1. The CDR3 is made up of 14 amino acids. Trimming cost V 2 bases and J 4 bases; bases outside gene matches: 2. Germline loops: CDR1 SGHTA, CDR2 FQGNSA. CDR3 DNA: TGTGCCAGCAGCTTAAGACAGGGGGGCACTGAAGCTTTCTTT. Its protein is CASSLRQGGTEAFF.

The chain couples TRBV15 to TRBJ2-1; the D gene is possibly TRBD2 (5 bases). There are 16 residues in the CDR3. The V gene lost 1 base and the J gene lost 6 bases, with 16 bases spanning the gap. The germline V gene encodes CDR1 LNHNV and CDR2 YYDKDF (reference sequence). Here the CDR3 reads CATSRGSGDASNEQFF. CDR3 nucleotide sequence: TGTGCCACCAGCAGAGGGTCCGGGGATGCCTCCAATGAGCAGTTCTTC.

The gene calls are TRBV21-1 and TRBJ2-3; the DNA was not used to check the table's D call, TRBD2. TRBV21-1 is an annotated pseudogene. The CDR3 runs to 16 residues. DNA of the CDR3: TGTGCCAGCAGCAGAATAGCGGGGGACTGCACAGATACGCAGTATTTT. Its protein is CASSRIAGDCTDTQYF.

The chain couples TRBV4-1 to TRBJ1-2; D not resolved. The germline V gene encodes CDR1 MGHRA and CDR2 YSYEKL. The V end was cut by 8 bases, the J end by 3 bases, with 10 bases between. The CDR3 has 12 amino acids. This CDR3 is CASGPAHYGYTF. CDR3 nucleotides: TGCGCCAGCGGGCCCGCCCACTATGGCTACACCTTC.

The J gene is TRBJ2-7, the V gene TRBV27, with D possibly being TRBD1 (5 bases). This CDR3 is 15 amino acids long. Trimming took off 2 bases at V and 4 bases at J, with 15 bases between the two ends. In germline, CDR1 is MNHEY, CDR2 SMNVEV (reference sequence). The CDR3 DNA is TGTGCCAGCAGTTTACAGGGTCTCCAGGAATACGAGCAGTACTTC. Amino acids: CASSLQGLQEYEQYF.